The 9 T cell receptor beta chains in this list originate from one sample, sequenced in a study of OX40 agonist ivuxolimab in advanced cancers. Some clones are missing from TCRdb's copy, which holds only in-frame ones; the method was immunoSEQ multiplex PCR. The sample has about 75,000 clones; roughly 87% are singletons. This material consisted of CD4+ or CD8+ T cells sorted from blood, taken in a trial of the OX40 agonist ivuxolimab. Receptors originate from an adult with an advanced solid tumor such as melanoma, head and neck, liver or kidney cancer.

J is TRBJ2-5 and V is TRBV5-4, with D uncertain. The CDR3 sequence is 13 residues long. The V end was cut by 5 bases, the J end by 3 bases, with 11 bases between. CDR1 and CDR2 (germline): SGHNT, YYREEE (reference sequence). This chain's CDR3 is CASSSRVEETQYF. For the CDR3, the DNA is TGTGCCAGCAGTTCTAGGGTTGAAGAGACCCAGTACTTC.

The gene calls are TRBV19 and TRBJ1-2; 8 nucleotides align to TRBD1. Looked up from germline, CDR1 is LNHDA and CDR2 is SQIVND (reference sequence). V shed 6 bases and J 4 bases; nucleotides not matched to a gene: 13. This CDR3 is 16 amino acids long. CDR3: CASRRPGTGGVYGYTF. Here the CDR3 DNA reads TGTGCCAGTAGGAGACCCGGAACAGGGGGTGTCTATGGCTACACCTTC.

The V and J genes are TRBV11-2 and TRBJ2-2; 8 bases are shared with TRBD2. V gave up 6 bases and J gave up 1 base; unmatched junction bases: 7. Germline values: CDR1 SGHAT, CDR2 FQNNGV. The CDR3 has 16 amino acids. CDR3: CASRAGRGVNTGELFF. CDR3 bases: TGTGCCAGCAGGGCTGGGCGGGGGGTGAACACCGGGGAGCTGTTTTTT.

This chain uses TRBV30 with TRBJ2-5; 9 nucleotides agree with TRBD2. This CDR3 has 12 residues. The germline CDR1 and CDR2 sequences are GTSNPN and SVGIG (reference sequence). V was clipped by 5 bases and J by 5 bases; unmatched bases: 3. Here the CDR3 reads CAWATSGETQYF. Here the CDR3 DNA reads TGTGCCTGGGCCACTAGCGGGGAGACCCAGTACTTC.

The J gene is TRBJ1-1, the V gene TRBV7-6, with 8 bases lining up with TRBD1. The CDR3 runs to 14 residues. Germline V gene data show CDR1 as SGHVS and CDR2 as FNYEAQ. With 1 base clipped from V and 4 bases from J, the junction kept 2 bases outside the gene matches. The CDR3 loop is CASSLGTGSTEAFF. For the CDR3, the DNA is TGTGCCAGCAGCTTAGGGACAGGGAGCACTGAAGCTTTCTTT.

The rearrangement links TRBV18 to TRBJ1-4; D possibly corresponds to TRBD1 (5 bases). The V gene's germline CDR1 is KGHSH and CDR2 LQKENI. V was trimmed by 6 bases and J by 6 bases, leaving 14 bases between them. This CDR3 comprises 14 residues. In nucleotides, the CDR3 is TGTGCCAGCTCCGAGGGGACTGTCGATGAAAAACTGTTTTTT. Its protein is CASSEGTVDEKLFF.

The CDR3 spells CAWSRTGINIQYF. The CDR3 bases are TGTGCCTGGAGTAGAACAGGGATCAACATTCAGTACTTC. The chain links TRBV30 to TRBJ2-4; D is possibly TRBD1 (6 bases). The CDR3 consists of 13 residues. Germline-derived CDR1 and CDR2 are GTSNPN and SVGIG (reference sequence). V was cut by 2 bases and J by 7 bases, with 12 bases left in between.

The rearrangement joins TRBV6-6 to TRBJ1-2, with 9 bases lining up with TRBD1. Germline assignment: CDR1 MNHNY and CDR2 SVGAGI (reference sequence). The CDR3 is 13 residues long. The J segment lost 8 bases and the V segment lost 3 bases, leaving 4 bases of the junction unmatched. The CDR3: CASSYFDRGGYTF. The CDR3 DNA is TGTGCCAGCAGTTATTTTGACAGGGGGGGCTACACCTTC.

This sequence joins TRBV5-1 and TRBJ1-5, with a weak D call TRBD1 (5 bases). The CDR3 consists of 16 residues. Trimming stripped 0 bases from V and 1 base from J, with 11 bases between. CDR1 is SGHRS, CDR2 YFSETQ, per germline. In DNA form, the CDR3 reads TGCGCCAGCAGCTTGGGGGGAGGGGCAAGCAATCAGCCCCAGCATTTT. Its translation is CASSLGGGASNQPQHF. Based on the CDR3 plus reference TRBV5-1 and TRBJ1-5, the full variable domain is KAGVTQTPRYLIKTRGQQVTLSCSPISGHRSVSWYQQTPGQGLQFLFEYFSETQRNKGNFPGRFSGRQFSNSRSEMNVSTLELGDSALYLCASSLGGGASNQPQHFGDGTRLSIL.